The TCR beta chain described here comes from a study of memory CD4+ T cells and cytomegalovirus serostatus. Study in general: Healthy Belgian adult donors included about nine CMV-positive and 24 CMV-negative people.

The sample holds a few counts of this clone. What it binds is not known. Study-level points and caveats: Of about 150 reported CMV TCRbeta sequences, roughly 70 were found in memory CD4+ repertoires. A US-trained random forest predicted CMV serostatus with median AUC roughly 0.91.

Source study methods: Out-of-frame sequences were removed, leaving roughly 2.1 million distinct TCRbeta sequences. The table came from immunoSEQ multiplex PCR; TCRdb's copy has only in-frame clones and leaves some out. V and J calls and clone size follow that table, whereas D and trimming were derived from the DNA. The sample consists of about 57,000 clones, 70% to 85% of them appearing once. The germline gives CDR1 LNHDA, CDR2 SQIVND (reference sequence). The ends were cut back, 7 bases at V and 3 bases at J, with 13 bases in the middle. The CDR3 extends over 13 amino acids. Single viable CD3+CD4+CD8-CD45RO+ cells were sorted as the memory CD4+ T cells.

The rearrangement links TRBV19 to TRBJ2-7; D call uncertain. What was sequenced was memory CD4+ T cells from blood. The clonotype originates from an adult in good health and CMV-seronegative. CDR3 sequence: CASNEDGNYEQYF. CDR3 nucleotides: TGTGCCAGTAACGAAGACGGAAACTACGAGCAGTACTTC.